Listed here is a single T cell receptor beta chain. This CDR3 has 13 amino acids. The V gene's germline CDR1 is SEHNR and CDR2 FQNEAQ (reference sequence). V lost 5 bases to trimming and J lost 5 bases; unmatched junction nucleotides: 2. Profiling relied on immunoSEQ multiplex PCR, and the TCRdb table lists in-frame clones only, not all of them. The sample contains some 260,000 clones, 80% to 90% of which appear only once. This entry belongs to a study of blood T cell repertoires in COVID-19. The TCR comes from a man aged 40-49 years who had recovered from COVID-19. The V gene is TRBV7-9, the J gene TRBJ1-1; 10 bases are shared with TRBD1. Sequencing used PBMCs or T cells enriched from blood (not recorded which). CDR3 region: CASSRDRGTEAFF. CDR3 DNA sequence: TGTGCCAGCAGCAGGGACAGGGGAACTGAAGCTTTCTTT.